This T cell receptor beta chain is drawn from a study of shared clonotypes between healthy human individuals. CD45RO-negative, CCR7-selected cells formed the naive CD8 fraction, which excluded terminally differentiated effector memory CD45RA+ cells. Method: immunoSEQ multiplex PCR; TCRdb's copy keeps in-frame clones and lacks some. The sample yields about 1,900,000 clones, about 95% seen once. This CDR3 contains 17 residues. Germline V gene lookup returns CDR1 MGHDK and CDR2 SYGVNS. The V gene lost 3 bases and the J gene lost 2 bases, with 18 bases spanning the gap. The chain uses TRBV25-1 and TRBJ2-3; no clear D. The specimen sequenced was naive CD8+ T cells sorted from blood. The clonotype comes from a man aged 18-30 years in good health. Written as DNA, the CDR3 is TGTGCCAGCAGTGAGTATGAGACTTGGGGATCCACAGATACGCAGTATTTT. It translates to CASSEYETWGSTDTQYF.